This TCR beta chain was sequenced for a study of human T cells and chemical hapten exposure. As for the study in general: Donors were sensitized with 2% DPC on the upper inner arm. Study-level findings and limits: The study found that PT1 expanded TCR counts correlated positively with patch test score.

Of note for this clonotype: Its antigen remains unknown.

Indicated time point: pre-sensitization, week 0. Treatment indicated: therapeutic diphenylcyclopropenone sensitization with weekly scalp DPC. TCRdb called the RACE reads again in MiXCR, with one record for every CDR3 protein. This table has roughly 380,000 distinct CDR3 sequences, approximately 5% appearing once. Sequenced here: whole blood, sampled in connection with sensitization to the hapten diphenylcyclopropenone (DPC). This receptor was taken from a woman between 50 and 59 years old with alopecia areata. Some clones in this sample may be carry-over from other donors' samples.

CDR3 bases: TGCAGCGTTGAGAGGACTAGCGCTGGAGATACGCAGTATTTT. This translates into CSVERTSAGDTQYF. The J gene is TRBJ2-3, the V gene TRBV29-1; 9 nucleotides agree with TRBD2. This CDR3 spans 14 amino acids. CDR1 and CDR2 (germline): SQVTM, ANQGSEA. The trim removed 3 bases at V and 5 bases at J, leaving 6 bases unmatched.